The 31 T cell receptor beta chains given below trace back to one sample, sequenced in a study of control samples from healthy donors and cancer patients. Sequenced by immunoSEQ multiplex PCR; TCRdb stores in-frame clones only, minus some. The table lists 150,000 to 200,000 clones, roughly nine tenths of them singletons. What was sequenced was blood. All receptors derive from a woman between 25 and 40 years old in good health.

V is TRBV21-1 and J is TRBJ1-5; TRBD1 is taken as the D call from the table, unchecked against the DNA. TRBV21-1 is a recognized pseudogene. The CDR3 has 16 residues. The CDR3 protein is CASRGTDPFSNQPQHF. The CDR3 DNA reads TGTGCCAGCAGGGGGACAGATCCATTTAGCAATCAGCCCCAGCATTTT.

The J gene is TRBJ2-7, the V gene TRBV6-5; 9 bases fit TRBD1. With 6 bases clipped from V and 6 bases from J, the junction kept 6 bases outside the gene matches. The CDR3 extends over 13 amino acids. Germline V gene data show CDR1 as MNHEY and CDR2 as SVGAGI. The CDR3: CASRGTGRAEQYF. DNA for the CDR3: TGTGCCAGCAGGGGGACAGGGCGGGCCGAGCAGTACTTC.

CDR3 bases: TGTGCCAGCAGTTCCCAGGCAGGAGCTAACTATGGCTACACCTTC. Its protein product is CASSSQAGANYGYTF. V is TRBV28 and J is TRBJ1-2; D call uncertain. The CDR3 runs to 15 residues. Germline V gene data show CDR1 as MDHEN and CDR2 as SYDVKM. V was shortened by 4 bases and J by 0 bases, with 12 bases between the two germline ends.

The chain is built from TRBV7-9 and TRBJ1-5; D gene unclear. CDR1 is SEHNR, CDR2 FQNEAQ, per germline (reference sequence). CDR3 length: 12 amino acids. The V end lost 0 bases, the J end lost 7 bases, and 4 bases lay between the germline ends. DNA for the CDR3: TGTGCCAGCAGCTTAGCGGGGCAGCCCCAGCATTTT. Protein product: CASSLAGQPQHF.

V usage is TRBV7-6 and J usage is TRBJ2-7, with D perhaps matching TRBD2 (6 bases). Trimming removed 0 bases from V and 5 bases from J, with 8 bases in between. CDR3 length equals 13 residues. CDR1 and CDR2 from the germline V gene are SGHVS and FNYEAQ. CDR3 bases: TGTGCCAGCAGCTTAGCGGGAGGCGACGAGCAGTACTTC. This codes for CASSLAGGDEQYF.

CDR3 in amino acids: CATSDFGGRGNNEQFF. The CDR3 coding sequence is TGTGCCACCAGTGATTTCGGGGGGCGCGGGAACAATGAGCAGTTCTTC. V gene TRBV24-1 combines with J gene TRBJ2-1; a weak D match, TRBD2 (7 bases). Trimming took 1 base from V and 5 from J, leaving 14 bases between them. This CDR3 has 16 residues. Germline V gene data show CDR1 as KGHDR and CDR2 as SFDVKD.

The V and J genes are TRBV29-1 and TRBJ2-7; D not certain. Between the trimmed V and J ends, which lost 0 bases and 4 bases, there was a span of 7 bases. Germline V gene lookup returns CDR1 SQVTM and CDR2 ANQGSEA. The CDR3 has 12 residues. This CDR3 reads CSVEDTAYEQYF. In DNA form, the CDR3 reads TGCAGCGTTGAAGATACAGCTTACGAGCAGTACTTC.

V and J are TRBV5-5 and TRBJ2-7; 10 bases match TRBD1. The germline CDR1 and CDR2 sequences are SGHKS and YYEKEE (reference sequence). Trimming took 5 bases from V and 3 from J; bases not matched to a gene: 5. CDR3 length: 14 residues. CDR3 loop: CASSYGTGDYEQYF. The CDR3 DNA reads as TGTGCCAGCAGTTACGGGACAGGGGACTACGAGCAGTACTTC.

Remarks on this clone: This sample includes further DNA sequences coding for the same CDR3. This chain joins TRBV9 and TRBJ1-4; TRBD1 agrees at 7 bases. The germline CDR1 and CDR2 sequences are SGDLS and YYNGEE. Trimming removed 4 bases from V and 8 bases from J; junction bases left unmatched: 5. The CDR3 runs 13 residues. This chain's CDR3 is CASSRDRAEKLFF. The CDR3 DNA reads TGTGCCAGCAGCAGAGACAGGGCCGAAAAACTGTTTTTT.

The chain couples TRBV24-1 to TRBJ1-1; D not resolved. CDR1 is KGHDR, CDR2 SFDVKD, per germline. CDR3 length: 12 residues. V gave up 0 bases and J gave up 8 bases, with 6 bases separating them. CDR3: CATSDLGREAFF. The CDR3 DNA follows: TGTGCCACCAGTGATTTGGGCAGGGAAGCTTTCTTT.

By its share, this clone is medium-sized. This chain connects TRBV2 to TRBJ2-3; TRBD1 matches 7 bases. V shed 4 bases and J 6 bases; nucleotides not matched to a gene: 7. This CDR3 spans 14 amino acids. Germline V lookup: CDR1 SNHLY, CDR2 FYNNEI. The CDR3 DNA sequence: TGTGCCAGCAGTGTGGGCAGGGGGTACGATACGCAGTATTTT. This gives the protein CASSVGRGYDTQYF.

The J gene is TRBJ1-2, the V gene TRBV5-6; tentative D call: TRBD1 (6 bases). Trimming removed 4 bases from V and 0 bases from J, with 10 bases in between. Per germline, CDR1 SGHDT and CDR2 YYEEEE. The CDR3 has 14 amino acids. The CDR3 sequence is CASSTGQTNYGYTF. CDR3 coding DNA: TGTGCCAGCAGCACCGGACAGACTAACTATGGCTACACCTTC.

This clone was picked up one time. The CDR3 sequence is CASSFRRIDGYTF. The DNA for the CDR3 is TGTGCCAGCAGCTTCAGGAGAATAGATGGCTACACCTTC. V and J are TRBV12-3 or TRBV12-4 and TRBJ1-2; D remains ambiguous. This CDR3 contains 13 residues. V gave up 6 bases and J gave up 6 bases, with 14 bases separating them.

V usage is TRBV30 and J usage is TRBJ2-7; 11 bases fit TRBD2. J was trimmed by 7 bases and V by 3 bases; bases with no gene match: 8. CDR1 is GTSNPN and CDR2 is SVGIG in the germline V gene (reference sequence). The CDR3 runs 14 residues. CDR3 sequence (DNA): TGTGCCTGGAGCGACCCTAGCGGGAGGAATGAGCAGTACTTC. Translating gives CAWSDPSGRNEQYF.

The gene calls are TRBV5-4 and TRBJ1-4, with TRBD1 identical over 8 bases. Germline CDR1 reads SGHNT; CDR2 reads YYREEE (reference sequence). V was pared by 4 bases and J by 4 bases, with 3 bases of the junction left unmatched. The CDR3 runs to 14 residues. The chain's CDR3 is CASSLGQGNEKLFF. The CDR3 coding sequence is TGTGCCAGCAGCCTCGGACAGGGTAATGAAAAACTGTTTTTT.

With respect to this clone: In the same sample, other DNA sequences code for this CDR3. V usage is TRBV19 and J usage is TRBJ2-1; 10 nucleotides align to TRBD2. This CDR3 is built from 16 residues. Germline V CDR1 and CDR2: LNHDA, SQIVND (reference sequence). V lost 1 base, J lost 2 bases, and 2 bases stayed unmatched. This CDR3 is CASSIGTSGTYNEQFF. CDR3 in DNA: TGTGCCAGTAGTATAGGGACTAGCGGTACCTACAATGAGCAGTTCTTC.

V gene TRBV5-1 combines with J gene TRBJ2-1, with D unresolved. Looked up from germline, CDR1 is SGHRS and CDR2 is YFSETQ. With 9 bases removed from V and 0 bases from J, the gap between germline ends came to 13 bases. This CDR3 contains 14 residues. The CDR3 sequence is CATGSGSSYNEQFF. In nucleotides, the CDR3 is TGCGCCACCGGTAGTGGAAGCTCCTACAATGAGCAGTTCTTC.

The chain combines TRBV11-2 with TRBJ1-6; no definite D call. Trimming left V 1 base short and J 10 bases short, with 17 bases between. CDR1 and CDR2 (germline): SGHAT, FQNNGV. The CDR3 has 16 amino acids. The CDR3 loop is CASSLGRGLVGSPLHF. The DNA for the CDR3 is TGTGCCAGCAGCTTAGGGCGGGGTTTAGTAGGATCACCCCTCCACTTT.

In DNA, the CDR3 is TGTGCCAGCAGTTACAGGGTTAATTCACCCCTCCACTTT. Residues: CASSYRVNSPLHF. The rearrangement links TRBV6-2 or TRBV6-3 to TRBJ1-6; no definite D call. From germline, CDR1 is MNHEY and CDR2 SVGEGT. The CDR3 spans 13 residues. Between the trimmed V and J ends, which lost 2 bases and 6 bases, there was a span of 5 bases.

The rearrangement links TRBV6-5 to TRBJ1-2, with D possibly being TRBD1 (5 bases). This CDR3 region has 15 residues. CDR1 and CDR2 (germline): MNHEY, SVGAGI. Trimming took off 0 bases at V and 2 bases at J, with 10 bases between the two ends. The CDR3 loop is CASSYSRQRNYGYTF. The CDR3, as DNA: TGTGCCAGCAGTTACTCGAGACAGCGGAACTATGGCTACACCTTC.

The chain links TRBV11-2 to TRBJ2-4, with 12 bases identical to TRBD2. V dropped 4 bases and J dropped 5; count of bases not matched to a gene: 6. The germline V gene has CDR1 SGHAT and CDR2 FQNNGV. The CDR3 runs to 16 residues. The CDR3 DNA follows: TGTGCCAGCAGCTACCTAGCGGGGGGGGGCCAAAACATTCAGTACTTC. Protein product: CASSYLAGGGQNIQYF.

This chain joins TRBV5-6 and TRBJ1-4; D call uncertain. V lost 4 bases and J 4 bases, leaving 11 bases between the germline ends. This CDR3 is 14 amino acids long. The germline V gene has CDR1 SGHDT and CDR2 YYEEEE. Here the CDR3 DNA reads TGTGCCAGCAGCCCCCGACTGGGTAATGAAAAACTGTTTTTT. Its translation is CASSPRLGNEKLFF.

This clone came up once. The CDR3 DNA follows: TGTGCCAGTAGTATAGAATCAGGGCAAGAGACCCAGTACTTC. Protein sequence: CASSIESGQETQYF. This sequence joins TRBV19 and TRBJ2-5, with D tentatively TRBD1 (5 bases). CDR1 LNHDA and CDR2 SQIVND come from the germline V gene (reference sequence). V was pared by 0 bases and J by 2 bases, with 7 bases between. The CDR3 is 14 amino acids.

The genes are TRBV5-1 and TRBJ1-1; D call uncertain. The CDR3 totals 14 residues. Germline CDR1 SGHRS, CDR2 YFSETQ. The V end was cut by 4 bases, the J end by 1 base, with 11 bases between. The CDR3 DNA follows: TGCGCCAGCAGCGTAGGGCCAGGGAACACTGAAGCTTTCTTT. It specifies CASSVGPGNTEAFF.

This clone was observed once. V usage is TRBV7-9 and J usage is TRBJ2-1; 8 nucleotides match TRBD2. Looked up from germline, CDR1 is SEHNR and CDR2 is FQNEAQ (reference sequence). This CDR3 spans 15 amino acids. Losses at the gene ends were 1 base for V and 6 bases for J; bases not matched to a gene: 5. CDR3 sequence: CASSLVGTRVNEQFF. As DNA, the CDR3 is TGTGCCAGCAGCTTAGTCGGGACTAGGGTCAATGAGCAGTTCTTC.

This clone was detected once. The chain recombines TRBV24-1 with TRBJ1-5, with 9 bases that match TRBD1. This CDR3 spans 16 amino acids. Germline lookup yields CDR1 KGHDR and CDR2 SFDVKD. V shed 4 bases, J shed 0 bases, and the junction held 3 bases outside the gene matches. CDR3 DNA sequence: TGTGCCACCAGTGAGGGGACAGGGATTAGCAATCAGCCCCAGCATTTT. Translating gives CATSEGTGISNQPQHF.

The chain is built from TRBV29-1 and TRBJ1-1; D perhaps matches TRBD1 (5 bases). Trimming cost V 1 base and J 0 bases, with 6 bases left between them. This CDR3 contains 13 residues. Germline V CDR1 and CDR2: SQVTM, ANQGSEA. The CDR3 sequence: CSVEGQMNTEAFF. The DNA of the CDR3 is TGCAGCGTTGAAGGACAGATGAACACTGAAGCTTTCTTT.

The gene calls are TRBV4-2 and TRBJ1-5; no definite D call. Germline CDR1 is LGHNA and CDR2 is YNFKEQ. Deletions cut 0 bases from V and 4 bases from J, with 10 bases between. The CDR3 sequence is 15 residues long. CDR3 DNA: TGTGCCAGCAGCCAAGATTCGGCCAGAAATCAGCCCCAGCATTTT. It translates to CASSQDSARNQPQHF.

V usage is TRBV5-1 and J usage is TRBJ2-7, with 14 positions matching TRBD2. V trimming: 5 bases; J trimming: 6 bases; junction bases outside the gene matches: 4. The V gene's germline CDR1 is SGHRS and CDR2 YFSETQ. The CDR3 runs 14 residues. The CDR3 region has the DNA TGCGCCAGCAGGGGGACTAGCGGGAGCTTCGAGCAGTACTTC. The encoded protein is CASRGTSGSFEQYF.

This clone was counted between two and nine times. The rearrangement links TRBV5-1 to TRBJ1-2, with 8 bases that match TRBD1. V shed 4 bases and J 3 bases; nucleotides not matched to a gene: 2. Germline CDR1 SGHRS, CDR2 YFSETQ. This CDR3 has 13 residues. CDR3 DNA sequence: TGCGCCAGCAGCATACAGGGGGACTATGGCTACACCTTC. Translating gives CASSIQGDYGYTF. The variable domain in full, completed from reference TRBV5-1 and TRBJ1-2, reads KAGVTQTPRYLIKTRGQQVTLSCSPISGHRSVSWYQQTPGQGLQFLFEYFSETQRNKGNFPGRFSGRQFSNSRSEMNVSTLELGDSALYLCASSIQGDYGYTFGSGTRLTVV.

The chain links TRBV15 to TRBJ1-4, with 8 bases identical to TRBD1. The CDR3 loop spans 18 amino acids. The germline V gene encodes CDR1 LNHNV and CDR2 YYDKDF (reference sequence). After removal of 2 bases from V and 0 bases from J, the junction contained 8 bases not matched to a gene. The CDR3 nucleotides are TGTGCCACCAGCAGACCTGGACAGGGAGGTGCAACTAATGAAAAACTGTTTTTT. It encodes CATSRPGQGGATNEKLFF.